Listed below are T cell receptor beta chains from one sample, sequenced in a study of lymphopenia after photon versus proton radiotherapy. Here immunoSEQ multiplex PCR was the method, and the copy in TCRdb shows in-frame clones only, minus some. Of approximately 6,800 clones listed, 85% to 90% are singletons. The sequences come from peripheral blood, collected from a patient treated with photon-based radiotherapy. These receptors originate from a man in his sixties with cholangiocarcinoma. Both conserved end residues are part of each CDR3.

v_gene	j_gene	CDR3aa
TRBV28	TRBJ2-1	CASSPLAGADNEQFF
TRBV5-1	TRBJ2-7	CASSDITVGTSYEQYF
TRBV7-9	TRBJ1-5	CASSLASSGNQPQHF
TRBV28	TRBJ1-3	CASSLLDTIYF
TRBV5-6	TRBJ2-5	CASSLLPGKETQYF
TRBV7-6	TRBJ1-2	CASSGGADPHGYTF
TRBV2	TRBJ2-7	CASSEIGGRQSSSLGFSYEQYF
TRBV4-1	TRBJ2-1	CASSRWATYNEQFF
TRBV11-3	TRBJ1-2	CASSSGGLLNYGYTF
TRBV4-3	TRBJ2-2	CASSQDISGELFF
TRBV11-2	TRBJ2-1	CASSLGLAGKSEQFF
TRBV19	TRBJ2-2	CASSVGQTNTGELFF
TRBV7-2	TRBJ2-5	CASSLQGQETQYF